This T cell receptor beta chain stems from a study of control samples from healthy donors and cancer patients. After removal of 6 bases from V and 5 bases from J, the junction contained 7 bases not matched to a gene. The CDR3 is 14 residues long. Germline V lookup: CDR1 SGHDT, CDR2 YYEEEE. Libraries were prepared by immunoSEQ multiplex PCR; TCRdb keeps only in-frame clonotypes and omits some of them. The data show about 140,000 clones, 85% to 95% seen once. The chain joins TRBV5-6 to TRBJ2-1; TRBD2 agrees at 8 bases. Sequenced: blood. The sequence was obtained from a man between 40 and 49 years old in good health. In DNA form, the CDR3 reads TGTGCCAGCATCCAACTAGCGGTAAACAATGAGCAGTTCTTC. Translated: CASIQLAVNNEQFF.